Sequencing of this T cell receptor beta chain was carried out in a study of radiation and T cells in renal cell carcinoma. The treatment here: treatment-naive control, cytoreductive nephrectomy. Generated by immunoSEQ multiplex PCR, the TCRdb table keeps only in-frame clones and is missing some. Among around 16,000 clones listed, roughly 50% were seen once. CDR3 size: 14 residues. V was cut by 2 bases and J by 3 bases, with 9 bases left in between. Here the sequenced sample was tumor tissue, taken from a patient whose treatment was nephrectomy without radiotherapy. The J gene is TRBJ1-5, the V gene TRBV5-3, with D uncertain. TRBV5-3 has ORF status, its function being uncertain. This receptor was obtained from a man aged 50 or older with renal cell carcinoma. Written as DNA, the CDR3 is TGTGCCAGAAGCTTTCGGCAGGTCAATCAGCCCCAGCATTTT. Its protein is CARSFRQVNQPQHF.